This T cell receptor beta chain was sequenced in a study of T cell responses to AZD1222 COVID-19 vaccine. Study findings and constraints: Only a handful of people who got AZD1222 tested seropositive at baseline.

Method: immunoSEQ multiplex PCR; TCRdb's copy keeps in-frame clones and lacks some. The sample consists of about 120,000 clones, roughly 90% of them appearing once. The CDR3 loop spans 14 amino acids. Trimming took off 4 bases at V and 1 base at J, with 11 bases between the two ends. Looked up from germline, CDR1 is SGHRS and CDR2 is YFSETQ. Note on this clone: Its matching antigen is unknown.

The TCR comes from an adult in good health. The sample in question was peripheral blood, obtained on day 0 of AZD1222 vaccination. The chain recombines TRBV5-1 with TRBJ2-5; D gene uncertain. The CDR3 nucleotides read TGCGCCAGCAGCCCATGGACGGGCCAAGAGACCCAGTACTTC. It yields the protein CASSPWTGQETQYF.